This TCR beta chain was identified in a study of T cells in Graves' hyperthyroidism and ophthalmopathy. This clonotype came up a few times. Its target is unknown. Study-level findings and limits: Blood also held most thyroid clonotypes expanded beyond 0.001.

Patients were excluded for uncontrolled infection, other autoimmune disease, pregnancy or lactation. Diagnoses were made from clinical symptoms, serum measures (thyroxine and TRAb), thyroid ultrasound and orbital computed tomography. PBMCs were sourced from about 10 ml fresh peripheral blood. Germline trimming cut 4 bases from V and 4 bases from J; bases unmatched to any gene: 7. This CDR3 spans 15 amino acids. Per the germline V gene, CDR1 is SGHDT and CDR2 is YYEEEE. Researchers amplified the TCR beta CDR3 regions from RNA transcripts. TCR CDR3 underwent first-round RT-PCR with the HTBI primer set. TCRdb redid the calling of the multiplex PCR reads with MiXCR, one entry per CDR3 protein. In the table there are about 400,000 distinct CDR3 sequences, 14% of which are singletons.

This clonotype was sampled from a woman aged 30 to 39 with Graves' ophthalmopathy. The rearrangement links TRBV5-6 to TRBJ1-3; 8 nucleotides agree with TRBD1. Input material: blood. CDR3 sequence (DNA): TGTGCCAGCAGCCGAAGACAGGGGTTCGGAAACACCATATATTTT. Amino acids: CASSRRQGFGNTIYF.